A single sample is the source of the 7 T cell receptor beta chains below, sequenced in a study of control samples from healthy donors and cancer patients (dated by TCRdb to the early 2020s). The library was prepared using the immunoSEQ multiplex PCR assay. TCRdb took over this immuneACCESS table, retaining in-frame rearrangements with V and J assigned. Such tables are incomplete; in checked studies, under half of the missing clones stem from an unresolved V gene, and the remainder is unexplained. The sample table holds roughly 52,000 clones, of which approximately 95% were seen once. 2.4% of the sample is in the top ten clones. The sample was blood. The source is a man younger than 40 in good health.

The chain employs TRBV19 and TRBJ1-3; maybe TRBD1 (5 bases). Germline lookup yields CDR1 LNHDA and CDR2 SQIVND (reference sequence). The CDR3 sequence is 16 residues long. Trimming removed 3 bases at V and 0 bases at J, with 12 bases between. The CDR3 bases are TGTGCCAGTAGTATTTTGATGACAGACTCTGGAAACACCATATATTTT. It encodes CASSILMTDSGNTIYF.

The CDR3 loop is CASSLRPGVTGNTIYF. CDR3 DNA: TGTGCCAGCAGTTTACGCCCGGGGGTAACTGGAAACACCATATATTTT. The rearrangement uses TRBV27 and TRBJ1-3; tentatively, D is TRBD1 (5 bases). CDR1 and CDR2 (germline): MNHEY, SMNVEV (reference sequence). This CDR3 spans 16 amino acids. Trimming removed 2 bases at V and 2 bases at J, with 13 bases between.

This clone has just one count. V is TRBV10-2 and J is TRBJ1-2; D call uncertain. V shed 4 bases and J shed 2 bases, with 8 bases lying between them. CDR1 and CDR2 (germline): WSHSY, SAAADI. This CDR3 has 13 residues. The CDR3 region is CASSAAGNYGYTF. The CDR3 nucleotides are TGCGCCAGCAGTGCAGCAGGCAACTATGGCTACACCTTC.

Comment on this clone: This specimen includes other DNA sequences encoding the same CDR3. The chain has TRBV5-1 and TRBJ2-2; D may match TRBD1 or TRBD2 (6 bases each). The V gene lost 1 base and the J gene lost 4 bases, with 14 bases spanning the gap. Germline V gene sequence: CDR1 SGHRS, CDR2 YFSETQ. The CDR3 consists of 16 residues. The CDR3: CASSLWGARSTGELFF. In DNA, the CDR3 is TGCGCCAGCAGCTTGTGGGGGGCGCGGAGCACCGGGGAGCTGTTTTTT.

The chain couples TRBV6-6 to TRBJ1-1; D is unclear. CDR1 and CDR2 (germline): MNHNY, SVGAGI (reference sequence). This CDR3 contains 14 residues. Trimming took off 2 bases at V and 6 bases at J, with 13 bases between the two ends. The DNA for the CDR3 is TGTGCCAGCAGTTACCCGGGCGTGGGGTCTGAAGCTTTCTTT. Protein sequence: CASSYPGVGSEAFF.

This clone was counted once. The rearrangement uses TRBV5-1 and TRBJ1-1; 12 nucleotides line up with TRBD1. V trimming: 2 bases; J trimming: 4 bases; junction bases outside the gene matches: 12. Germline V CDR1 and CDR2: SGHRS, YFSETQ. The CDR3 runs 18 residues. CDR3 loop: CASSFLGTGGGFGTEAFF. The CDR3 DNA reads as TGCGCCAGCAGCTTCCTCGGGACAGGGGGCGGGTTTGGCACTGAAGCTTTCTTT. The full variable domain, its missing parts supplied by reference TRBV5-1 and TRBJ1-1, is KAGVTQTPRYLIKTRGQQVTLSCSPISGHRSVSWYQQTPGQGLQFLFEYFSETQRNKGNFPGRFSGRQFSNSRSEMNVSTLELGDSALYLCASSFLGTGGGFGTEAFFGQGTRLTVV.

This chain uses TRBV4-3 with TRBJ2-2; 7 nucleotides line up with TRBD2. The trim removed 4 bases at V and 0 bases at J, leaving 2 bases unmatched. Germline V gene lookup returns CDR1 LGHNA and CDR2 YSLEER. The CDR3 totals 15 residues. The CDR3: CASSPGLANTGELFF. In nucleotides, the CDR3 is TGCGCCAGCAGCCCTGGACTAGCGAACACCGGGGAGCTGTTTTTT.